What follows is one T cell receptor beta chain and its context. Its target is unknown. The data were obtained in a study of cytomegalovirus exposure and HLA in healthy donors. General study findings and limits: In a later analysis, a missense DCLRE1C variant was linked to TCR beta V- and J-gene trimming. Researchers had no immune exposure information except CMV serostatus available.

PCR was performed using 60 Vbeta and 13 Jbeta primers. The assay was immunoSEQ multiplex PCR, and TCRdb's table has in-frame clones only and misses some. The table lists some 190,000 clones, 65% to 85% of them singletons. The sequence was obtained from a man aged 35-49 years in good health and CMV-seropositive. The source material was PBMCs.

CDR3 sequence: CASSKGGDSSYEQYF. Here the CDR3 DNA reads TGTGCCAGCAGCAAGGGCGGGGATAGCTCCTACGAGCAGTACTTC. This chain joins TRBV11-2 and TRBJ2-5, with TRBD2 as a possible D gene (6 bases). The J call may be wrong; the DNA end is better matched by TRBJ2-7. CDR1 and CDR2 from the germline V gene are SGHAT and FQNNGV. The CDR3 consists of 15 residues.